This is a list of T cell receptor beta chains from one sample in a study of blood T cells in healthy people across ages. TCRdb re-called the 5' RACE reads through MiXCR, storing one row per CDR3 protein. The sample has about 380,000 distinct CDR3 sequences; approximately 52% are singletons. The sequenced material came from blood. These receptors all come from a man aged 55 to 70 in good health. Both conserved end residues are part of each CDR3. D genes are given only for firm matches. Expanded clones get a size class; other rows say once, few or many, or leave the size out.

V gene	CDR3 length	J gene	D gene	clone size	CDR3 protein	CDR3 DNA
TRBV6-1	16	TRBJ1-2	TRBD1	NA	CASSESPGQGAYGYTF	TGTGCCAGCAGCGAAAGCCCGGGACAGGGAGCATATGGCTACACCTTC
TRBV27	17	TRBJ2-3	NA	NA	CASSPQVASAVGDTQYF	TGTGCCAGCAGTCCCCAGGTAGCTAGCGCGGTGGGAGATACGCAGTATTTT
TRBV5-5	16	TRBJ1-1	TRBD1	NA	CASSIQGAPMNTEAFF	TGTGCCAGCAGCATTCAGGGGGCCCCTATGAACACTGAAGCTTTCTTT
TRBV5-1	13	TRBJ1-2	NA	few	CASSILDNYGYTF	TGCGCCAGCAGCATCCTGGACAACTATGGCTACACCTTC
TRBV5-1	14	TRBJ1-6	NA	NA	CASRSRTVNSPLHF	TGCGCCAGCAGATCCCGGACAGTAAATTCACCCCTCCACTTT
TRBV27	16	TRBJ2-1	NA	NA	CASSLQVSPTYNEQFF	TGTGCCAGCAGTTTACAAGTGAGCCCGACTTACAATGAGCAGTTCTTC
TRBV7-8	16	TRBJ1-3	TRBD1	NA	CASSYGTGPSGNTIYF	TGTGCCAGCAGCTATGGGACAGGACCCTCTGGAAACACCATATATTTT
TRBV28	14	TRBJ1-1	NA	NA	CASTRAGVNTEAFF	TGTGCCAGCACCCGGGCGGGTGTGAACACTGAAGCTTTCTTT
TRBV10-3	13	TRBJ2-1	NA	NA	CAINTGINDEQFF	TGTGCCATCAATACCGGGATAAACGATGAGCAGTTCTTC
TRBV4-2	16	TRBJ1-2	TRBD1	NA	CVSSQVGTDRGYGYTF	TGTGTCAGCAGCCAAGTGGGTACGGACAGGGGGTATGGCTACACCTTC
TRBV6-5	16	TRBJ2-7	TRBD2	NA	CASSYQYRGGKYEQYF	TGTGCCAGCAGTTATCAGTATCGGGGAGGGAAATACGAGCAGTACTTC
TRBV14	15	TRBJ1-2	TRBD1	NA	CASSQVDRGRGGYTF	TGTGCCAGCAGCCAAGTCGACAGGGGTCGGGGGGGCTACACCTTC
TRBV7-6	16	TRBJ1-3	TRBD1	NA	CASSLQGTGVGNTIYF	TGTGCCAGCAGCTTGCAGGGGACAGGGGTAGGAAACACCATATATTTT
TRBV20-1	18	TRBJ2-1	TRBD2	NA	CSAPTGTSGGGSYNEQFF	TGCAGTGCTCCTACCGGGACTAGCGGAGGGGGTTCCTACAATGAGCAGTTCTTC
TRBV10-3	11	TRBJ2-7	NA	NA	CAITVAEGQYF	TGTGCCATCACCGTGGCCGAGGGGCAGTACTTC
TRBV6-2/TRBV6-3	12	TRBJ2-5	NA	NA	CASSWRRETQYF	TGTGCCAGCAGTTGGCGGCGGGAGACCCAGTACTTC
TRBV6-2/TRBV6-3	14	TRBJ2-1	TRBD1	NA	CASSYGTAGNEQFF	TGTGCCAGCAGTTACGGGACAGCAGGTAATGAGCAGTTCTTC
TRBV5-1	14	TRBJ2-3	NA	many	CASREGPSTDTQYF	TGCGCCAGCAGAGAGGGACCTAGCACAGATACGCAGTATTTT
TRBV12-3/TRBV12-4	13	TRBJ2-1	NA	NA	CASSLLKGGEQFF	TGTGCCAGCAGTTTATTAAAGGGGGGTGAGCAGTTCTTC
TRBV5-1	13	TRBJ1-4	NA	few	CASSWAENEKLFF	TGCGCCAGCAGCTGGGCAGAGAATGAAAAACTGTTTTTT
TRBV28	12	TRBJ1-2	NA	NA	CASSLSTRGYTF	TGTGCCAGCAGTTTATCGACGAGAGGCTACACCTTC
TRBV2	12	TRBJ2-7	NA	NA	CASTPYSYEQYF	TGTGCCAGTACGCCATACTCCTACGAGCAGTACTTC
TRBV7-2	15	TRBJ2-5	TRBD2	once	CASSSSGGVWETQYF	TGTGCCAGCAGCTCTAGCGGGGGGGTCTGGGAGACCCAGTACTTC
TRBV7-2	16	TRBJ2-4	TRBD1	NA	CASSPIRTGGSNIQYF	TGTGCCAGCAGTCCCATTCGGACAGGGGGTTCAAACATTCAGTACTTC
TRBV5-1	15	TRBJ2-7	NA	NA	CASSFGNTNSYEQYF	TGCGCCAGCAGCTTCGGAAATACCAACTCCTACGAGCAGTACTTC
TRBV7-2	17	TRBJ2-5	TRBD2	few	CASSWGLAGGPLKTQYF	TGTGCCAGCAGCTGGGGACTAGCGGGAGGGCCTCTAAAGACCCAGTACTTC
TRBV4-2	15	TRBJ2-7	NA	few	CASSQEDQDSYEQYF	TGTGCCAGCAGCCAAGAGGACCAGGACTCCTACGAGCAGTACTTC
TRBV28	17	TRBJ1-2	TRBD1	NA	CASSSSLGQGNGYGYTF	TGTGCCAGCAGTTCCTCATTAGGACAGGGGAACGGCTATGGCTACACCTTC
TRBV20-1	14	TRBJ2-7	NA	many	CSARDTGMNYEQYF	TGCAGTGCTAGAGATACAGGGATGAACTACGAGCAGTACTTC
TRBV20-1	15	TRBJ2-7	NA	many	CSARDNKQEIHEQYF	TGCAGTGCTAGAGATAATAAGCAGGAAATTCACGAGCAGTACTTC
TRBV20-1	16	TRBJ2-7	TRBD2	NA	CGAGGRLAGVPYEQYF	TGCGGTGCTGGGGGGCGTCTAGCGGGAGTCCCCTACGAGCAGTACTTC
TRBV6-2/TRBV6-3	19	TRBJ1-6	NA	NA	CASSYRPSQASSYNSPLHF	TGTGCCAGCAGTTACCGTCCGTCCCAGGCGAGCTCCTATAATTCACCCCTCCACTTT
TRBV29-1	13	TRBJ1-2	NA	few	CSVEDPGAGGYTF	TGCAGCGTTGAAGATCCGGGGGCCGGTGGCTACACCTTC
TRBV5-1	17	TRBJ2-7	TRBD1	NA	CASSLTATGTGFNEQYF	TGCGCCAGCAGCCTCACGGCTACCGGGACAGGGTTTAACGAGCAGTACTTC
TRBV20-1	16	TRBJ2-7	NA	NA	CSARGNQFTRGDEQYF	TGCAGTGCTAGAGGGAACCAATTCACCAGGGGGGATGAGCAGTACTTC
TRBV14	17	TRBJ2-1	TRBD1	NA	CASSQDRATGALNEQFF	TGTGCCAGCAGCCAAGATAGGGCGACAGGGGCGCTGAATGAGCAGTTCTTC
TRBV28	12	TRBJ2-7	NA	NA	CASSVGVHEQYF	TGTGCCAGCAGTGTCGGGGTACATGAGCAGTACTTC
TRBV5-1	14	TRBJ1-2	NA	NA	CASSLGGHPYGYTF	TGCGCCAGCAGCCTTGGGGGACACCCTTATGGCTACACCTTC
TRBV6-6	15	TRBJ1-2	NA	few	CASSYEDTDNYGYTF	TGTGCCAGCAGTTACGAGGACACGGACAACTATGGCTACACCTTC
TRBV28	14	TRBJ2-7	TRBD1	few	CASRIPGQAYEQYF	TGTGCCAGCAGGATCCCGGGACAGGCCTACGAGCAGTACTTC
TRBV12-3/TRBV12-4	15	TRBJ1-4	NA	few	CASTRSGSTNEKLFF	TGTGCCAGCACCCGGTCAGGCTCAACTAATGAAAAACTGTTTTTT
TRBV20-1	15	TRBJ2-3	NA	NA	CSASKTDSSTDTQYF	TGCAGTGCTAGCAAGACAGATTCTAGCACAGATACGCAGTATTTT
TRBV29-1	12	TRBJ1-4	TRBD1	many	CSVGQGREKLFF	TGCAGCGTTGGACAGGGGAGGGAAAAACTGTTTTTT
TRBV4-1	14	TRBJ2-1	TRBD2	few	CASSQAGGRAEQFF	TGCGCCAGCAGCCAAGCGGGAGGGCGAGCTGAGCAGTTCTTC
TRBV29-1	14	TRBJ1-2	NA	many	CSVEHLDSSGGYTF	TGCAGCGTTGAACACCTGGACTCATCGGGTGGCTACACCTTC
TRBV12-3/TRBV12-4	13	TRBJ1-2	NA	NA	CASSLDRYDGYTF	TGTGCCAGCAGTTTAGACAGGTACGATGGCTACACCTTC
TRBV29-1	14	TRBJ1-5	NA	NA	CSVGEGLSNQPQHF	TGCAGCGTAGGTGAGGGACTTAGCAATCAGCCCCAGCATTTT
TRBV4-3	14	TRBJ1-2	TRBD1	few	CASSQTTGNYGYTF	TGCGCCAGCAGCCAAACGACAGGGAACTATGGCTACACCTTC
TRBV6-6	13	TRBJ2-5	TRBD2	NA	CASSYRAGQTQYF	TGTGCCAGCAGTTACCGAGCGGGGCAGACCCAGTACTTC
TRBV9	15	TRBJ1-1	NA	NA	CASSPRDFTNTEAFF	TGTGCCAGCAGCCCCAGGGACTTTACGAACACTGAAGCTTTCTTT
TRBV29-1	13	TRBJ1-1	NA	NA	CSVARPLNTEAFF	TGCAGCGTTGCCAGGCCTCTAAACACTGAAGCTTTCTTT
TRBV7-9	17	TRBJ2-7	TRBD2	NA	CASSSLVAGEKGNEQYF	TGTGCCAGCAGCTCTTTAGTAGCGGGAGAGAAAGGAAATGAGCAGTACTTC
TRBV12-3/TRBV12-4	12	TRBJ2-5	NA	once	CASSPGDETQYF	TGTGCCAGCAGCCCAGGGGATGAGACCCAGTACTTC
TRBV29-1	10	TRBJ1-1	TRBD1	NA	CSVLDREAFF	TGCAGCGTTCTCGACAGGGAGGCTTTCTTT
TRBV11-2	17	TRBJ2-7	TRBD2	NA	CASREGQGLAERYEQYF	TGTGCCAGCAGGGAAGGCCAGGGACTAGCGGAGCGCTACGAGCAGTACTTC
TRBV6-1	15	TRBJ2-7	NA	NA	CASREAGRSYNEQYF	TGTGCCAGCAGAGAAGCAGGGAGATCCTACAATGAGCAGTACTTC
TRBV29-1	13	TRBJ2-1	NA	NA	CSVGLQTYNEQFF	TGCAGCGTCGGACTCCAAACATACAATGAGCAGTTCTTC